This T cell receptor (beta chain) was identified during a study of OX40 agonist ivuxolimab in advanced cancers. Study-level information: Patients were treated with intravenous ivuxolimab, dosed at 0.01 to 10 mg/kg and infused every 2 weeks. Therapy given before enrollment (anti-PD-1, anti-PD-L1 or anti-CTLA-4) was allowed, and around 44% had some.

The CDR3 covers 13 residues. The germline gives CDR1 ENHRY, CDR2 SYGVKD. V lost 4 bases, J lost 2 bases, and 9 bases lay in between. Study results and caveats: Expanded peripheral T cells had an undetermined antigen specificity. It was also the case that some nonresponders had low normalized T-cell clonal expansion.

For this clone: Its antigen is unknown.

Sequencing used immunoSEQ multiplex PCR; TCRdb keeps in-frame clones, though not all of them. The table lists under 100,000 clones, approximately 92% of them singletons. The sequence came from an adult with an advanced solid tumor such as melanoma, head and neck, liver or kidney cancer. The sample consisted of CD4+ or CD8+ T cells sorted from blood, taken in a trial of the OX40 agonist ivuxolimab. V usage is TRBV10-3 and J usage is TRBJ2-7; D call uncertain. The CDR3 DNA reads as TGTGCCATCAGTGTTAGACAAACCTACGAGCAGTACTTC. As protein: CAISVRQTYEQYF.